This paragraph reports one T cell receptor beta chain. The antigen is not known. The data are from a study of spatial heterogeneity in lung cancer. As for the study in general: Each time, sequencing found more beta-chain sequences than alpha-chain sequences. TCR and UMI combinations that were unique each appeared, on average, more than ten times in raw reads.

MiXCR, applied by TCRdb to the 5' RACE reads, yields one record per CDR3 protein. The profile shows about 120,000 distinct CDR3 sequences, 9% to 15% of them singletons. The ends were cut back, 5 bases at V and 11 bases at J, with 16 bases in the middle. The CDR3 has 13 amino acids. Time point reported: blood at routine non-recurrence follow-up after resection. Sequencing of whole RNA from tumor, nontumor lung or frozen PBMC involved no sorting. Study results and caveats: Resection saw ubiquitous expanded tumor TCRs appear in blood more than follow-up did.

This receptor was obtained from a male donor with early-stage non-small cell lung cancer. The chain couples TRBV12-3 or TRBV12-4 to TRBJ1-5; D unclear. Sequencing was performed on PBMCs, taken at follow-up. The CDR3 sequence: CASSPGSIIAQHF. In DNA form, the CDR3 reads TGTGCCAGCAGTCCCGGATCCATAATAGCCCAGCATTTT.